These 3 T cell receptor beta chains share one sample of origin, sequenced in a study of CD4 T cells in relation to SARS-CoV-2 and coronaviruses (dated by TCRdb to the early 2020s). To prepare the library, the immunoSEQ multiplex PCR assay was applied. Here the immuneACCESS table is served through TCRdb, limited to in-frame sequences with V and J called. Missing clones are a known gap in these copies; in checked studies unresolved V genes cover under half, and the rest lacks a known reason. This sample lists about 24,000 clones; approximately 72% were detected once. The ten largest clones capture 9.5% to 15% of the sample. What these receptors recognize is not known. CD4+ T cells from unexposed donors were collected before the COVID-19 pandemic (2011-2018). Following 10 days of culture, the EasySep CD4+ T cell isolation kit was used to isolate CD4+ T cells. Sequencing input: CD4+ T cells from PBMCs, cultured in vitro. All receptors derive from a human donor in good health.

This chain's CDR3 is CASSRRGAEQYF. The CDR3 region has the DNA TGTGCCAGCAGCCGTCGGGGAGCCGAGCAGTACTTC. The chain joins TRBV3-1 (or the pseudogene TRBV3-2) to TRBJ2-7, with D maybe TRBD2 (5 bases). This CDR3 comprises 12 residues. V shed 4 bases and J shed 6 bases, with 10 bases lying between them. Germline loops: CDR1 LGHDT, CDR2 YNNKEL (reference sequence).

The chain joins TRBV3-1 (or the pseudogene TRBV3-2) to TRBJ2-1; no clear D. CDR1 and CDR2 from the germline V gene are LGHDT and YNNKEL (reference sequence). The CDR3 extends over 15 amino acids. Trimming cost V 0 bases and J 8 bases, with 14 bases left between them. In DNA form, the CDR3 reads TGTGCCAGCAGCCAAGATCGACCGGGCCGATATGAGCAGTTCTTC. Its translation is CASSQDRPGRYEQFF.

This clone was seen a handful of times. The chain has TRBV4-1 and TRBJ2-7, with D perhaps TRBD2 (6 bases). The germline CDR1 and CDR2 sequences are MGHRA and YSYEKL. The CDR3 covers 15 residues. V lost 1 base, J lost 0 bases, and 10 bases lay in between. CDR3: CASSQGRDLSYEQYF. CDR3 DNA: TGCGCCAGCAGCCAAGGGCGGGATCTCTCCTACGAGCAGTACTTC.